The T cell receptor beta chain under discussion was sequenced for a study of T cells in Graves' hyperthyroidism and ophthalmopathy. RNA transcripts provided the source from which TCR beta CDR3 regions were amplified. An initial round of RT-PCR targeting the TCR CDR3 relied on the HTBI primer set. TCRdb used MiXCR to reprocess the multiplex PCR reads, holding one entry per CDR3 protein. The sample lists about half a million distinct CDR3 sequences, approximately 23% occurring once. Germline loops: CDR1 LGHDT, CDR2 YNNKEL (reference sequence). With 4 bases removed from V and 8 bases from J, the gap between germline ends came to 27 bases. The CDR3 runs to 18 residues.

The origin of this receptor is a woman aged 65 to 85 with Graves' ophthalmopathy. V usage is TRBV3-1 and J usage is TRBJ2-1; tentatively, D is TRBD2 (7 bases). The sample was blood. CDR3 residues: CASSPYQEGGRKRDEQFF. In DNA form, the CDR3 reads TGTGCCAGCAGCCCCTACCAGGAGGGGGGGCGGAAACGGGATGAGCAGTTCTTC.